This entry lists 18 T cell receptor beta chains sequenced from one sample in a study of blood T cell repertoires in COVID-19. Clones were sequenced by immunoSEQ multiplex PCR, and TCRdb holds only the in-frame ones, with some missing. The table shows about 23,000 clones, with 85% to 95% occurring only once. The sequencing sample was made of peripheral blood. The receptors were gathered from a woman aged 45-59 years with active COVID-19.

V and J are TRBV4-1 and TRBJ2-3; TRBD2 is a possible D gene (5 bases). V was shortened by 0 bases and J by 1 base, with 8 bases between the two germline ends. CDR1 is MGHRA, CDR2 YSYEKL, per germline. The CDR3 loop spans 15 amino acids. CDR3 in amino acids: CASSQERAGTDTQYF. The CDR3 DNA follows: TGCGCCAGCAGCCAAGAGAGAGCGGGCACAGATACGCAGTATTTT.

V is TRBV7-9 and J is TRBJ1-5; maybe TRBD1 (5 bases). The germline V and J ends were trimmed by 5 bases and 4 bases, with 15 bases remaining between them. The V gene's germline CDR1 is SEHNR and CDR2 FQNEAQ (reference sequence). The CDR3 contains 15 residues. This CDR3 reads CASSLGSGVNQPQHF. The DNA of the CDR3 is TGTGCCAGCAGCCTCGGTTCGGGGGTGAATCAGCCCCAGCATTTT.

CDR3 sequence reads: CASSSLSGSSYNEQFF. CDR3 DNA: TGTGCCAGCAGTTCCCTTAGCGGGAGCTCCTACAATGAGCAGTTCTTC. The chain links TRBV2 to TRBJ2-1; TRBD2 matches 9 bases. After removal of 5 bases from V and 0 bases from J, the junction contained 5 bases not matched to a gene. Germline-derived CDR1 and CDR2 are SNHLY and FYNNEI. This CDR3 comprises 16 residues.

The chain couples TRBV2 to TRBJ2-6; a possible D gene is TRBD1 (5 bases). V lost 8 bases and J lost 1, with 6 bases in between. Germline CDR1 SNHLY, CDR2 FYNNEI. The CDR3 has 13 amino acids. The DNA of the CDR3 is TGTGCCAGCGACAGATCTGGGGCCAACGTCCTGACTTTC. As protein: CASDRSGANVLTF.

The chain carries TRBV3-1 (or the pseudogene TRBV3-2) and TRBJ2-3, with D uncertain. Germline lookup yields CDR1 LGHDT and CDR2 YNNKEL (reference sequence). The CDR3 runs 14 residues. Trimming took off 3 bases at V and 1 base at J, with 8 bases between the two ends. CDR3 protein: CASSQGQGTDTQYF. The DNA of the CDR3 is TGTGCCAGCAGCCAGGGCCAGGGCACAGATACGCAGTATTTT.

The chain couples TRBV5-1 to TRBJ2-6, with a tentative D call TRBD1 (6 bases). The CDR3 loop spans 16 amino acids. Trimming cost V 5 bases and J 4 bases, with 16 bases left between them. In germline, CDR1 is SGHRS, CDR2 YFSETQ. The CDR3 here is CASSPGVNSGANVLTF. As DNA, the CDR3 is TGCGCCAGCAGTCCAGGGGTTAACTCCGGGGCCAACGTCCTGACTTTC.

This clone was counted a single time. The chain employs TRBV7-9 and TRBJ2-3; TRBD1 aligns across 9 bases. The germline V gene has CDR1 SEHNR and CDR2 FQNEAQ (reference sequence). Trimming took 5 bases from V and 3 from J; bases not matched to a gene: 6. The CDR3 extends over 15 amino acids. CDR3 coding DNA: TGTGCCAGCAGCCTCGAGACAGGGGGAACAGATACGCAGTATTTT. Amino acids: CASSLETGGTDTQYF.

This CDR3 reads CASSTPGGPLEQFF. CDR3 DNA sequence: TGCGCCAGCAGCACCCCGGGGGGCCCCCTTGAGCAGTTCTTC. The rearrangement uses TRBV4-1 and TRBJ2-1; D is possibly TRBD2 (7 bases). The CDR3 runs 14 residues. Trimming removed 5 bases from V and 9 bases from J, with 17 bases in between. Germline V gives CDR1 MGHRA, CDR2 YSYEKL.

For this clone: The junction departs from germline at one end; a sequencing error may be responsible. The chain employs TRBV11-3 and TRBJ2-3, with a tentative D call TRBD1 (6 bases). Germline CDR1 and CDR2: SGHNT and YENEEA. This CDR3 has 13 amino acids. CDR3 residues: CAGSLDQGKVLYF. The CDR3 DNA reads as TGTGCCGGCAGCTTAGACCAGGGGAAGGTCCTGTATTTT. Filled out from reference TRBV11-3 and TRBJ2-3, the complete variable domain reads EAGVVQSPRYKIIEKKQPVAFWCNPISGHNTLYWYLQNLGQGPELLIRYENEEAVDDSQLPKDRFSAERLKGVDSTLKIQPAELGDSAVYLCAGSLDQGKVLYFGPGTRLTVL.

V gene TRBV3-1 (or the pseudogene TRBV3-2) combines with J gene TRBJ2-1, with TRBD2 matching over 8 bases. J was trimmed by 0 bases and V by 1 base; bases with no gene match: 8. This CDR3 is 18 amino acids long. Germline values: CDR1 LGHDT, CDR2 YNNKEL (reference sequence). The CDR3 reads CASSQVGERGTSYNEQFF. CDR3 DNA: TGTGCCAGCAGCCAAGTTGGGGAGCGGGGGACCTCCTACAATGAGCAGTTCTTC.

The J gene is TRBJ1-4, the V gene TRBV6-5; 9 bases line up with TRBD1. This CDR3 is built from 16 residues. The ends lost 4 bases at V and 7 bases at J; junction bases unmatched: 10. Germline assignment: CDR1 MNHEY and CDR2 SVGAGI. The CDR3 sequence is CASSSGAGQGFEKLFF. CDR3 coding DNA: TGTGCCAGCAGTTCCGGTGCGGGACAGGGATTTGAAAAACTGTTTTTT.

This chain connects TRBV24-1 to TRBJ1-2; 7 bases are shared with TRBD1. The V gene's germline CDR1 is KGHDR and CDR2 SFDVKD. The CDR3 extends over 14 amino acids. V was clipped by 6 bases and J by 3 bases; unmatched bases: 6. CDR3 bases: TGTGCCACCAGTCCCCTTGACAGGGACTATGGCTACACCTTC. Amino acid sequence: CATSPLDRDYGYTF.

V is TRBV5-1 and J is TRBJ2-1; 8 bases line up with TRBD1. CDR1 and CDR2 from the germline V gene are SGHRS and YFSETQ. Trimming cost V 2 bases and J 3 bases; bases outside gene matches: 1. The CDR3 has 14 amino acids. CDR3 residues: CASSFGQGYNEQFF. CDR3 DNA: TGCGCCAGCAGCTTCGGACAGGGCTACAATGAGCAGTTCTTC.

This chain uses TRBV19 with TRBJ2-7; the D gene is possibly TRBD2 (6 bases). CDR1 and CDR2 from the germline V gene are LNHDA and SQIVND (reference sequence). CDR3 length equals 15 residues. V lost 4 bases and J lost 2, with 15 bases in between. The CDR3 loop reads CASSTASGVPYEQYF. As DNA, the CDR3 is TGTGCCAGTAGTACCGCCTCGGGAGTCCCCTACGAGCAGTACTTC.

The rearrangement uses TRBV6-5 and TRBJ2-7; TRBD2 matches 7 bases. The CDR3 has 15 amino acids. With V trimmed by 0 bases and J by 4 bases, 6 bases remained unmatched. Germline V gene data show CDR1 as MNHEY and CDR2 as SVGAGI. The CDR3 protein is CASSYSFLAEYEQYF. DNA for the CDR3: TGTGCCAGCAGTTACTCTTTCCTAGCGGAATACGAGCAGTACTTC.

This chain uses TRBV6-6 with TRBJ2-2; TRBD2 matches at 12 bases. The length of the CDR3 is 19 residues. CDR1 is MNHNY and CDR2 is SVGAGI in the germline V gene (reference sequence). The J segment lost 0 bases and the V segment lost 6 bases, leaving 11 bases of the junction unmatched. Here the CDR3 reads CASSRIRLAGVSNTGELFF. In DNA, the CDR3 is TGTGCCAGCAGCCGAATCCGACTAGCGGGGGTCTCGAACACCGGGGAGCTGTTTTTT.

This rearrangement joins TRBV5-1 to TRBJ1-1; D is perhaps TRBD1 (5 bases). This CDR3 region has 14 residues. V lost 4 bases to trimming and J lost 7 bases, with 17 bases between them. Germline CDR1 and CDR2: SGHRS and YFSETQ. This chain's CDR3 is CASSIEPTGGEAFF. The CDR3 DNA reads TGCGCCAGCAGCATCGAACCAACGGGGGGTGAAGCTTTCTTT.

V gene TRBV9 combines with J gene TRBJ1-1; 8 bases match TRBD1. Germline lookup yields CDR1 SGDLS and CDR2 YYNGEE. V shed 6 bases and J 4 bases; nucleotides not matched to a gene: 11. The length of the CDR3 is 15 residues. The CDR3: CASTGQGALGTEAFF. Here the CDR3 DNA reads TGTGCCAGCACGGGCCAGGGGGCACTAGGCACTGAAGCTTTCTTT.